This section outlines one TCR beta chain sequence together with its context. Germline values: CDR1 SNHLY, CDR2 FYNNEI. CDR3 size: 11 residues. V was shortened by 8 bases and J by 0 bases, with 2 bases between the two germline ends. This entry is derived from a study of control samples from healthy donors and cancer patients. Assay used: immunoSEQ multiplex PCR; TCRdb lists only in-frame clones, some missing. Of 120,000 or so clones detected, roughly 91% appear once; the ten largest clones hold about 8.7%. J is TRBJ1-3 and V is TRBV2; D remains unclear. The material sequenced was blood. The TCR originated in a man in his forties in good health. The DNA of the CDR3 is TGTGCCAGCTCCTCTGGAAACACCATATATTTT. It encodes CASSSGNTIYF.